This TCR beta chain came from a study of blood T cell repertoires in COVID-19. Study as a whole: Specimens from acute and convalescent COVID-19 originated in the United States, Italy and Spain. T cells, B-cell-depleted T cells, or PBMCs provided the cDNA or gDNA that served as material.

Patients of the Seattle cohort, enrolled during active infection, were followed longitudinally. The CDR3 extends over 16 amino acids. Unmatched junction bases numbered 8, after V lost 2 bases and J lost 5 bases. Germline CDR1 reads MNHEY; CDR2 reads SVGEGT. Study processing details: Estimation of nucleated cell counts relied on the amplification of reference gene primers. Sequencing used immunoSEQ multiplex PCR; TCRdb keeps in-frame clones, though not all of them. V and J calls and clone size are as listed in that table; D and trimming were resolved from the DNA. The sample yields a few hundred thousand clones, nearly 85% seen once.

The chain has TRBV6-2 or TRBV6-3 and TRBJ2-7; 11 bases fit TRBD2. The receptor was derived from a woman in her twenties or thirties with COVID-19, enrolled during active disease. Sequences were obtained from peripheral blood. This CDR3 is CASSYLSGRAFDEQYF. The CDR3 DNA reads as TGTGCCAGCAGTTACCTTAGCGGGAGGGCCTTCGACGAGCAGTACTTC.